The 13 T cell receptor beta chains given below trace back to one sample, sequenced in a study of radiotherapy plus CTLA-4 blockade in lung cancer. Profiled with immunoSEQ multiplex PCR; TCRdb holds only in-frame clones, not every one. The table includes 45,000 or so clones, 88% detected once. The source material was peripheral blood, sampled from a patient treated with radiotherapy plus ipilimumab. Receptors were obtained from a human donor with non-small cell lung cancer whose response to radiotherapy plus ipilimumab could not be evaluated.

The chain recombines TRBV7-2 with TRBJ2-2; a weak D match, TRBD1 (6 bases). V was cut by 6 bases and J by 6 bases, with 14 bases left in between. CDR3 length equals 14 residues. CDR1 is SGHTA, CDR2 FQGNSA, per germline. This CDR3 reads CASRGPPGAGELFF. The CDR3 nucleotides are TGTGCCAGCAGGGGTCCGCCAGGGGCCGGGGAGCTGTTTTTT.

This rearrangement joins TRBV19 to TRBJ2-5; TRBD2 matches at 10 bases. The CDR3 contains 17 residues. J was trimmed by 1 base and V by 3 bases; bases with no gene match: 8. Germline V gene data show CDR1 as LNHDA and CDR2 as SQIVND (reference sequence). CDR3 residues: CASSITASGGPQETQYF. The CDR3 DNA reads as TGTGCCAGTAGTATCACGGCTAGCGGGGGCCCCCAAGAGACCCAGTACTTC.

This chain uses TRBV5-4 with TRBJ2-5; 7 nucleotides agree with TRBD2. Per germline, CDR1 SGHNT and CDR2 YYREEE (reference sequence). Losses at the gene ends were 3 bases for V and 4 bases for J; bases not matched to a gene: 9. The CDR3 totals 15 residues. The CDR3 bases are TGTGCCAGCAGCTGGGGGGGGGAATTGGGAGAGACCCAGTACTTC. It translates to CASSWGGELGETQYF.

The chain combines TRBV9 with TRBJ1-5; the D is unclear. The CDR3 runs 15 residues. Germline values: CDR1 SGDLS, CDR2 YYNGEE. V was trimmed by 3 bases and J by 2 bases, leaving 12 bases between them. CDR3 sequence: CASSEGGRGNQPQHF. Written as DNA, the CDR3 is TGTGCCAGCAGCGAAGGAGGTAGAGGCAATCAGCCCCAGCATTTT.

Points on this clone: Germline is not matched at one junction end, which may reflect a read error. The chain has TRBV27 and TRBJ1-5; 7 bases align to TRBD1. CDR1 and CDR2 (germline): MNHEY, SMNVEV (reference sequence). The CDR3 loop spans 19 amino acids. The CDR3 DNA reads as TGTGCCAGCATCTTTACTGGACAGGCCCTTCCCTACAGCACTCAGCCCCAGCATTTT. It specifies CASIFTGQALPYSTQPQHF.

The gene calls are TRBV4-2 and TRBJ2-3; 16 bases are a match to TRBD2. The CDR3 has 17 amino acids. V shed 0 bases and J 9 bases; nucleotides not matched to a gene: 6. Germline lookup yields CDR1 LGHNA and CDR2 YNFKEQ. The CDR3 sequence is CASSQEGGLAGGQTQYF. The CDR3, as DNA: TGTGCCAGCAGCCAAGAAGGGGGACTAGCGGGGGGGCAAACGCAGTATTTT.

This clone has only a few counts. The chain is built from TRBV6-5 and TRBJ1-4; 7 nucleotides match TRBD1. The CDR3 covers 15 residues. The V gene's germline CDR1 is MNHEY and CDR2 SVGAGI. The J segment lost 8 bases and the V segment lost 5 bases, leaving 11 bases of the junction unmatched. Here the CDR3 reads CASSLRQGFDEKLFF. The CDR3 DNA reads as TGTGCCAGCAGTCTAAGACAGGGTTTCGACGAAAAACTGTTTTTT.

The CDR3 DNA is TGTGCCAGCAGCTTGGAGCCGAGACTACTGACAGATACGCAGTATTTT. It translates to CASSLEPRLLTDTQYF. This rearrangement joins TRBV5-4 to TRBJ2-3; possible D gene TRBD2, 5 bases. The CDR3 is 16 amino acids. Trimming cost V 0 bases and J 3 bases, with 14 bases left between them. Germline V gene lookup returns CDR1 SGHNT and CDR2 YYREEE (reference sequence).

The sample holds a few counts of this clone. The chain is built from TRBV19 and TRBJ1-6; no firm D call. The CDR3 covers 12 residues. Looked up from germline, CDR1 is LNHDA and CDR2 is SQIVND (reference sequence). V lost 5 bases and J lost 5, with 4 bases in between. This CDR3 is CASSPDNSPLHF. The CDR3 DNA follows: TGTGCCAGTAGTCCGGATAATTCACCCCTCCACTTT.

The chain employs TRBV7-8 and TRBJ1-2; perhaps TRBD1 as D (6 bases). The CDR3 consists of 16 residues. The germline V gene has CDR1 SGHVS and CDR2 FQNEAQ. The V gene lost 5 bases and the J gene lost 2 bases, with 18 bases spanning the gap. For the CDR3, the DNA is TGTGCCAGCAGCCTACGTGCGAGGGACACCAACTATGGCTACACCTTC. Protein sequence: CASSLRARDTNYGYTF. The full variable domain, with the rest looked up from reference TRBV7-8 and TRBJ1-2, is GAGVSQSPRYKVAKRGQDVALRCDPISGHVSLFWYQQALGQGPEFLTYFQNEAQLDKSGLPSDRFFAERPEGSVSTLKIQRTQQEDSAVYLCASSLRARDTNYGYTFGSGTRLTVV.

The chain couples TRBV27 to TRBJ2-5; 11 nucleotides match TRBD1. V lost 4 bases, J lost 4 bases, and 5 bases stayed unmatched. The CDR3 runs to 15 residues. Per germline, CDR1 MNHEY and CDR2 SMNVEV (reference sequence). CDR3 sequence reads: CASSSRTGGLETQYF. CDR3 sequence (DNA): TGTGCCAGCAGTTCCCGGACAGGGGGCTTAGAGACCCAGTACTTC.

The chain has TRBV1 and TRBJ2-2; the table names TRBD2, a call not compared with the DNA. TRBV1 represents a pseudogene. The CDR3 loop spans 13 amino acids. The CDR3, as DNA: TGCACCAGCTGTGGGGAGGACACCGGGGAGCTGTTTTTT. Translated, it gives CTSCGEDTGELFF.

The rearrangement joins TRBV27 to TRBJ1-1; no clear D gene. Trimming took 4 bases from V and 7 from J, leaving 22 bases between them. Germline V lookup: CDR1 MNHEY, CDR2 SMNVEV (reference sequence). The CDR3 consists of 16 residues. The CDR3 DNA is TGTGCCAGCAGTTCGCAAGCCATATTCCCGGGAATTGAAGCTTTCTTT. Amino acids: CASSSQAIFPGIEAFF.